This record concerns one T cell receptor (beta chain) sequence. The entry originates in a study of OX40 agonist ivuxolimab in advanced cancers. The CDR3 runs 16 residues. V shed 1 base and J 6 bases; nucleotides not matched to a gene: 8. Germline CDR1 SGHNT, CDR2 YYREEE (reference sequence). Data came from immunoSEQ multiplex PCR; TCRdb stores just in-frame clones and leaves some out. Of about 66,000 clones listed, around 89% are singletons. Sequencing was performed on CD4+ or CD8+ T cells sorted from blood, taken in a trial of the OX40 agonist ivuxolimab. This rearrangement joins TRBV5-4 to TRBJ2-7; 12 bases fit TRBD2. The sequence derives from an adult with an advanced solid tumor such as melanoma, head and neck, liver or kidney cancer. This CDR3 is CASSLSRLAGEREQYF. CDR3 sequence (DNA): TGTGCCAGCAGCTTGTCCCGACTAGCGGGAGAACGCGAGCAGTACTTC.